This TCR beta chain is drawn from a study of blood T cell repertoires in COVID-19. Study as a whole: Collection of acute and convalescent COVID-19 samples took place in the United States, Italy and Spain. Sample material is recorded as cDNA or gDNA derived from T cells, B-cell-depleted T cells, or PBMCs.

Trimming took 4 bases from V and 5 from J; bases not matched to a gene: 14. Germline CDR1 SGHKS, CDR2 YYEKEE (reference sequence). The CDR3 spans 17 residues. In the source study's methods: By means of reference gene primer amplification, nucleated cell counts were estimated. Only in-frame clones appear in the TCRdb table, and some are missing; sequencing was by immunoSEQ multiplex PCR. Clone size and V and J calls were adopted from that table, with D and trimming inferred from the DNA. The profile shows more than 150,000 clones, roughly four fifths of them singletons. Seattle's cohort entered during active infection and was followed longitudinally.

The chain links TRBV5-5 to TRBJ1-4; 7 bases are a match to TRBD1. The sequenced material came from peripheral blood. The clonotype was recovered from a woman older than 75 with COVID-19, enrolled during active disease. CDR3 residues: CASSGTAHPYGNEKLFF. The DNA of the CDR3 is TGTGCCAGCAGCGGGACAGCGCACCCCTACGGAAATGAAAAACTGTTTTTT.